The rows below give T cell receptor beta chains drawn from one sample of a study of T cell responses to AZD1222 COVID-19 vaccine. Sequencing used immunoSEQ multiplex PCR; TCRdb keeps in-frame clones, though not all of them. This table has over 100,000 clones, about nine tenths appearing once. Sequencing was performed on peripheral blood, taken 28 days after the second AZD1222 dose. The receptors originated from an adult who received the AZD1222 COVID-19 vaccine. Both conserved end residues are part of each CDR3. The order of the fields is CDR3 protein, V gene.

CDR3 protein: CASSGTSWLTDEKLFF
V gene: TRBV6-1

CDR3 protein: CASSDEPGSTDTQYF
V gene: TRBV2

CDR3 protein: CASSFQGGNTGELFF
V gene: TRBV28

CDR3 protein: CASSLHATNEKLFF
V gene: TRBV27

CDR3 protein: CSVDWRGTDTQYF
V gene: TRBV29-1

CDR3 protein: CASSVEIAPDTEAFF
V gene: TRBV9

CDR3 protein: CASSEQGWETQYF
V gene: TRBV6-1

CDR3 protein: CASSLVSQIYTDTQYF
V gene: TRBV28

CDR3 protein: CASSSQGAHYNEQFF
V gene: TRBV28

CDR3 protein: CASRLADPYNEQFF
V gene: TRBV28

CDR3 protein: CASSLGGGFGSPHGYTF
V gene: TRBV5-5

CDR3 protein: CASSQDRDRGTQYF
V gene: TRBV4-1

CDR3 protein: CASSLGSGDAYNEQFF
V gene: TRBV7-9

CDR3 protein: CASSPTYNEQFF
V gene: TRBV11-3

CDR3 protein: CASSVVTAVEGVYGYTF
V gene: TRBV9

CDR3 protein: CASSQTGGHGYTF
V gene: TRBV5-4

CDR3 protein: CASSLRPVRAASQPQHF
V gene: TRBV6-2/TRBV6-3

CDR3 protein: CASSRSGGQETQYF
V gene: TRBV6-2/TRBV6-3

CDR3 protein: CASRDSGAMNTEAFF
V gene: TRBV6-5

CDR3 protein: CASSSLSTHYGYTF
V gene: TRBV28

CDR3 protein: CSARGGVGEKLFF
V gene: TRBV29-1

CDR3 protein: CASSVGDRGNSGNTIYF
V gene: TRBV9

CDR3 protein: CASSYSTSPNTEAFF
V gene: TRBV6-5

CDR3 protein: CASGPFSNQPQHF
V gene: TRBV6-5

CDR3 protein: CASSGQGARGEAFF
V gene: TRBV7-2

CDR3 protein: CASSLRLAASTDTQYF
V gene: TRBV7-9

CDR3 protein: CASSWGGAGYGYTF
V gene: TRBV5-1

CDR3 protein: CASSPYLGMNTEAFF
V gene: TRBV11-2

CDR3 protein: CASSRGTEAFF
V gene: TRBV9

CDR3 protein: CASKMVNSNQPQHF
V gene: TRBV2

CDR3 protein: CASSYEKALVASTGNTIYF
V gene: TRBV6-2/TRBV6-3

CDR3 protein: CASSLGSSQPQHF
V gene: TRBV5-6

CDR3 protein: CASSLETGQPQHF
V gene: TRBV7-2

CDR3 protein: CASSPAYEQYF
V gene: TRBV7-2

CDR3 protein: CASSPRLGGNNEKLFF
V gene: TRBV7-2

CDR3 protein: CASSLGGGANVLTF
V gene: TRBV7-9

CDR3 protein: CASNRDGVSYEQYF
V gene: TRBV6-5

CDR3 protein: CASSPRDRETQYF
V gene: TRBV18

CDR3 protein: CARSPSGWGNPEAFF
V gene: TRBV5-3

CDR3 protein: CASKLQGWTGELFF
V gene: TRBV2

CDR3 protein: CASSEHGGRETQYF
V gene: TRBV6-1

CDR3 protein: CASSTHFLQWSLEAFF
V gene: TRBV21-1

CDR3 protein: CASSQDWAGEYTIYF
V gene: TRBV4-3

CDR3 protein: CASSQEFGGAPETQYF
V gene: TRBV4-2

CDR3 protein: CAISESGAGEAFF
V gene: TRBV10-3

CDR3 protein: CASSVDGSRMNTEAFF
V gene: TRBV9

CDR3 protein: CASSPLGNPYEQYF
V gene: TRBV18

CDR3 protein: CATSDRQGALYNEQFF
V gene: TRBV24-1

CDR3 protein: CASRDPLDGTPRDTEAFF
V gene: TRBV19

CDR3 protein: CASSESGTGIMNTEAFF
V gene: TRBV10-2

CDR3 protein: CASSQRENTQYF
V gene: TRBV12-3/TRBV12-4

CDR3 protein: CASRYGNSPLHF
V gene: TRBV7-9

CDR3 protein: CASSIWAANTEAFF
V gene: TRBV19

CDR3 protein: CATSRGRQENEKLFF
V gene: TRBV15

CDR3 protein: CASSLVFNGYTF
V gene: TRBV7-2

CDR3 protein: CASSFSYRGGWDTEAFF
V gene: TRBV5-6

CDR3 protein: CASSLAGTGTYYGYTF
V gene: TRBV5-1

CDR3 protein: CASSQVPFGNEQFF
V gene: TRBV4-1

CDR3 protein: CASSPRDFADNTEAFF
V gene: TRBV7-9